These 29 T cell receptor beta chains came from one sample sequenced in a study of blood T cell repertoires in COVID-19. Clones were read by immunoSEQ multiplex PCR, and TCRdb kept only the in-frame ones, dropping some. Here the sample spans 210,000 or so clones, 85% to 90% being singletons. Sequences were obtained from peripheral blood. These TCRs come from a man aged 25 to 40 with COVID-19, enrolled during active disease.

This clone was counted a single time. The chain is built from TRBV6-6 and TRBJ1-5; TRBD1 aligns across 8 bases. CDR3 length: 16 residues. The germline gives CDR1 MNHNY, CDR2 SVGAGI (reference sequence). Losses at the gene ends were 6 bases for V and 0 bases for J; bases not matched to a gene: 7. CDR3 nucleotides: TGTGCCAGCAGAAATCCGGGACAGGATAGCAATCAGCCCCAGCATTTT. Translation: CASRNPGQDSNQPQHF.

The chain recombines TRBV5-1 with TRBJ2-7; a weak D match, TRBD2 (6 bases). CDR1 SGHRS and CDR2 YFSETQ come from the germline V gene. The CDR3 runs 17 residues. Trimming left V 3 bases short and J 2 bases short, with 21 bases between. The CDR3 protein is CASSSSRGPRGPYEQYF. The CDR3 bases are TGCGCCAGCAGCTCCTCGCGGGGTCCGAGAGGGCCCTACGAGCAGTACTTC. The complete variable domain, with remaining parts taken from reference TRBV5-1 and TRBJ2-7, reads KAGVTQTPRYLIKTRGQQVTLSCSPISGHRSVSWYQQTPGQGLQFLFEYFSETQRNKGNFPGRFSGRQFSNSRSEMNVSTLELGDSALYLCASSSSRGPRGPYEQYFGPGTRLTVT.

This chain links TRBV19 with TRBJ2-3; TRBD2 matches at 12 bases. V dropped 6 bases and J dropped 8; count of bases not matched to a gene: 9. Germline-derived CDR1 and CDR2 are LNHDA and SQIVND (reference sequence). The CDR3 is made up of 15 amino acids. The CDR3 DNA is TGTGCCAGTAGGATGACTAGCGGGAGAAAGGGTACGCAGTATTTT. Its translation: CASRMTSGRKGTQYF.

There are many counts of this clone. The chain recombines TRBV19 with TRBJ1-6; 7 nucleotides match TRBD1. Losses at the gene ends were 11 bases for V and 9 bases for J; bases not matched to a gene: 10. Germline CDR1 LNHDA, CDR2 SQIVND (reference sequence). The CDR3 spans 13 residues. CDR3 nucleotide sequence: TGTGCCTCATCATTTGACAGGGTTTCACCCCTCCACTTT. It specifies CASSFDRVSPLHF.

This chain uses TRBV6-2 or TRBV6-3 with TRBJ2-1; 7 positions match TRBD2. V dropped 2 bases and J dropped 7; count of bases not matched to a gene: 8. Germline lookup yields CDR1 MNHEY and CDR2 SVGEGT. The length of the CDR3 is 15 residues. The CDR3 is CASSYRDYQVNEQFF. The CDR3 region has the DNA TGTGCCAGCAGTTACAGGGACTACCAAGTAAATGAGCAGTTCTTC.

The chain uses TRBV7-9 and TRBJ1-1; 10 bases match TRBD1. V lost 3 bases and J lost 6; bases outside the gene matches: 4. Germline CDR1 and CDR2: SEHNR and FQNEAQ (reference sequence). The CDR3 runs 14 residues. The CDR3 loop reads CASSFLGQGAEAFF. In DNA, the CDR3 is TGTGCCAGCAGCTTCCTAGGACAGGGGGCTGAAGCTTTCTTT. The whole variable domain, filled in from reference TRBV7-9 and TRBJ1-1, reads DTGVSQNPRHKITKRGQNVTFRCDPISEHNRLYWYRQTLGQGPEFLTYFQNEAQLEKSRLLSDRFSAERPKGSFSTLEIQRTEQGDSAMYLCASSFLGQGAEAFFGQGTRLTVV.

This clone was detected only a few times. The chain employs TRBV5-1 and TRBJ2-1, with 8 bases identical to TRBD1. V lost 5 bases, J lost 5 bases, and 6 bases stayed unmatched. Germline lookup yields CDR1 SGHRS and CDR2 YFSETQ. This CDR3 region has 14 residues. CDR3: CASRSTGANNEQFF. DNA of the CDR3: TGCGCCAGCAGATCGACAGGGGCGAACAATGAGCAGTTCTTC.

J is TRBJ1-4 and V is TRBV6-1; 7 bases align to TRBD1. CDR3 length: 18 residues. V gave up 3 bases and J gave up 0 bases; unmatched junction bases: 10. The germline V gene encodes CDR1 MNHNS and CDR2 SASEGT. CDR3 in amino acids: CASSDWDSQEATNEKLFF. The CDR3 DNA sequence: TGTGCCAGCAGTGACTGGGACAGCCAAGAGGCAACTAATGAAAAACTGTTTTTT.

The CDR3 loop is CASSLGGGGNTGELFF. CDR3 in DNA: TGTGCCAGCAGTTTGGGAGGGGGAGGGAACACCGGGGAGCTGTTTTTT. The chain is built from TRBV28 and TRBJ2-2, with a weak D call TRBD2 (7 bases). This CDR3 region has 16 residues. The germline V and J ends were trimmed by 3 bases and 1 base, with 12 bases remaining between them. Germline CDR1 is MDHEN and CDR2 is SYDVKM.

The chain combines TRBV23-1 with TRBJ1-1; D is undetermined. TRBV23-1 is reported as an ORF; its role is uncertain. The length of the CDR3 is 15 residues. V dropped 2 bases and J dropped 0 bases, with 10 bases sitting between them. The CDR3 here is CASSQGVKMNTEAFF. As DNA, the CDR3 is TGCGCCAGCAGTCAAGGAGTGAAGATGAACACTGAAGCTTTCTTT.

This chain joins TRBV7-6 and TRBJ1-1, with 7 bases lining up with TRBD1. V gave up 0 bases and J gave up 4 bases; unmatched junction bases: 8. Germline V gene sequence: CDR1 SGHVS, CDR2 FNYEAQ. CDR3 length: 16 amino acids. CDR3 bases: TGTGCCAGCAGCTTAGCGGGACAGCTGGGTAGCACTGAAGCTTTCTTT. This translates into CASSLAGQLGSTEAFF.

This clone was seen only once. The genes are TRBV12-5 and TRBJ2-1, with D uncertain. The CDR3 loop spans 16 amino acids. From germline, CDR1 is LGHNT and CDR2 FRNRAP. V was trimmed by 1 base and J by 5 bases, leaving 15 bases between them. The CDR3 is CASGLARLRSDNEQFF. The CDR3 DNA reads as TGTGCTAGTGGTTTGGCCCGGTTACGATCCGACAATGAGCAGTTCTTC. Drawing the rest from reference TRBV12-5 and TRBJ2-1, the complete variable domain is DARVTQTPRHKVTEMGQEVTMRCQPILGHNTVFWYRQTMMQGLELLAYFRNRAPLDDSGMPKDRFSAEMPDATLATLKIQPSEPRDSAVYFCASGLARLRSDNEQFFGPGTRLTVL.

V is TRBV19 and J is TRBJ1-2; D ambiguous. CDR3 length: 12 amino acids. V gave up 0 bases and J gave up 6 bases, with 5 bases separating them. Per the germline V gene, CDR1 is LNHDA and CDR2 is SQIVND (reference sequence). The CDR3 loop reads CASSIEEDGYTF. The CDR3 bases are TGTGCCAGTAGTATAGAAGAGGATGGCTACACCTTC.

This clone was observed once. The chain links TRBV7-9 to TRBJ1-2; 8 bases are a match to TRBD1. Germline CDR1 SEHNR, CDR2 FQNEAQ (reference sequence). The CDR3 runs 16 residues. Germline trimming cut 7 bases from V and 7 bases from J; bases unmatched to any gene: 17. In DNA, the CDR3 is TGTGCCAGCACTGGTTCGGACAGGGTAAAATTGAGTGGCTACACCTTC. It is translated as CASTGSDRVKLSGYTF.

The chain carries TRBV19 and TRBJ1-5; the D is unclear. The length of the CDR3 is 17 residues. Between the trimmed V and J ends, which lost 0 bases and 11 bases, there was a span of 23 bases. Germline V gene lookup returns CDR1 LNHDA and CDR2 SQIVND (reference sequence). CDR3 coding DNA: TGTGCCAGTAGTATAGATCTGACATTCTCCTATTTCGGGGCCCAGCATTTT. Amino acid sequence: CASSIDLTFSYFGAQHF. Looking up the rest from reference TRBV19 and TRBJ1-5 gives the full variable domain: DGGITQSPKYLFRKEGQNVTLSCEQNLNHDAMYWYRQDPGQGLRLIYYSQIVNDFQKGDIAEGYSVSREKKESFPLTVTSAQKNPTAFYLCASSIDLTFSYFGAQHFGDGTRLSIL.

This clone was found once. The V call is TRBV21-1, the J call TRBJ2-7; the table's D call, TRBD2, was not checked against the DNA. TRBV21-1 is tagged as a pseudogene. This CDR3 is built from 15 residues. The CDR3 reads CASSKYRLATYEQYF. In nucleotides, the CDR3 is TGTGCCAGCAGCAAATACAGACTAGCGACCTACGAGCAGTACTTC.

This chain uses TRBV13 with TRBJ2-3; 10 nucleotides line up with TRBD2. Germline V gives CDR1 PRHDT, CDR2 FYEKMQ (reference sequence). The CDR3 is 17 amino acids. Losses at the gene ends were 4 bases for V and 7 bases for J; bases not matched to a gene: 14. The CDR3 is CASSSSSGGSGRYTQYF. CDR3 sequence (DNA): TGTGCCAGCAGCTCCTCCTCGGGAGGTAGCGGGAGGTATACGCAGTATTTT.

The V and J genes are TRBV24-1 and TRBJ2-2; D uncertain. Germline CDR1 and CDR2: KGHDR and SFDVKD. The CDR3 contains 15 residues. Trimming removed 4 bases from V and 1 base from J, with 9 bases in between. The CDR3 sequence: CATSDSTQNTGELFF. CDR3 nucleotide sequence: TGTGCCACCAGTGACTCGACACAGAACACCGGGGAGCTGTTTTTT.

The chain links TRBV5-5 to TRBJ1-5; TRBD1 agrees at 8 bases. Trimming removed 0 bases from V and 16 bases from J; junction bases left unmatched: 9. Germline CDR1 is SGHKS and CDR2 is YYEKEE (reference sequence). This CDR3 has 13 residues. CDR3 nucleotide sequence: TGTGCCAGCAGCTTGGCCAGGGGGCTTGAGGAACATTTT. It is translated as CASSLARGLEEHF.

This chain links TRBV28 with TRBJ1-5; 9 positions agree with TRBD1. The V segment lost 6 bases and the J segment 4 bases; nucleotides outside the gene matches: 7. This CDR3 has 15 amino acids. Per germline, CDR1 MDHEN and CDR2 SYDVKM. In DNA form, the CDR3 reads TGTGCCAGCAGACCTCCGGGACAGGGTAATCAGCCCCAGCATTTT. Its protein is CASRPPGQGNQPQHF. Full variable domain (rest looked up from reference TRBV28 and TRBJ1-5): DVKVTQSSRYLVKRTGEKVFLECVQDMDHENMFWYRQDPGLGLRLIYFSYDVKMKEKGDIPEGYSVSREKKERFSLILESASTNQTSMYLCASRPPGQGNQPQHFGDGTRLSIL.

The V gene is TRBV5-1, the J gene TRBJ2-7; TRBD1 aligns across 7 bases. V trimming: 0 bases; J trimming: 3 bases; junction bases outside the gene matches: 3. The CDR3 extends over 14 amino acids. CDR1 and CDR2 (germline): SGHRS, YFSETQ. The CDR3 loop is CASSLEPGGYEQYF. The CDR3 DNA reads TGCGCCAGCAGCTTGGAGCCAGGGGGCTACGAGCAGTACTTC.

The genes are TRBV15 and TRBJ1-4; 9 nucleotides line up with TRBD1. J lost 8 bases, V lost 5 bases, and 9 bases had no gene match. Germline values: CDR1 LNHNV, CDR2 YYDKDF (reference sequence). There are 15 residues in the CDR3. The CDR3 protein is CATSSRDRVREKLFF. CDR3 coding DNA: TGTGCCACCAGCTCCCGGGACAGGGTGAGGGAAAAACTGTTTTTT.

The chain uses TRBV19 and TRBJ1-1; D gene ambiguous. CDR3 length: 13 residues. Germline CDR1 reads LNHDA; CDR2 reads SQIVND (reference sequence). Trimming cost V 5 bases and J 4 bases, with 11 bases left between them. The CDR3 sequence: CASSDRVGTEAFF. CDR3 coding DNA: TGTGCCAGTAGTGATCGGGTCGGCACTGAAGCTTTCTTT. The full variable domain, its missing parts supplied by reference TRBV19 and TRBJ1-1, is DGGITQSPKYLFRKEGQNVTLSCEQNLNHDAMYWYRQDPGQGLRLIYYSQIVNDFQKGDIAEGYSVSREKKESFPLTVTSAQKNPTAFYLCASSDRVGTEAFFGQGTRLTVV.

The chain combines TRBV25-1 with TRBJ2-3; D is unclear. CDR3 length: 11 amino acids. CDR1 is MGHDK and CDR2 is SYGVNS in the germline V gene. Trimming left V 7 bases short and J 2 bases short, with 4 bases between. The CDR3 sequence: CASTHTDTQYF. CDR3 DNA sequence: TGTGCCAGCACCCACACAGATACGCAGTATTTT.

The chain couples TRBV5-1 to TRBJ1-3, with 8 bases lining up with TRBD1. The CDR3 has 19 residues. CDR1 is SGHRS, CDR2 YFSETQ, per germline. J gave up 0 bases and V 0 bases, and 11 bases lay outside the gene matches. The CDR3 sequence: CASSLAVGTGSDSGNTIYF. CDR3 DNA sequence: TGCGCCAGCAGCTTGGCCGTGGGGACAGGTTCAGACTCTGGAAACACCATATATTTT. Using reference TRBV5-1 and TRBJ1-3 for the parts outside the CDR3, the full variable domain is KAGVTQTPRYLIKTRGQQVTLSCSPISGHRSVSWYQQTPGQGLQFLFEYFSETQRNKGNFPGRFSGRQFSNSRSEMNVSTLELGDSALYLCASSLAVGTGSDSGNTIYFGEGSWLTVV.

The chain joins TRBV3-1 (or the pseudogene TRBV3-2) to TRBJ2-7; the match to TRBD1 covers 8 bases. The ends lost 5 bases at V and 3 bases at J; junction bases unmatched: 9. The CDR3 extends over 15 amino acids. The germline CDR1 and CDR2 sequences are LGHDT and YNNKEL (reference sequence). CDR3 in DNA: TGTGCCAGCAGCTACTCGGGACAGGCTCACTACGAGCAGTACTTC. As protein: CASSYSGQAHYEQYF.

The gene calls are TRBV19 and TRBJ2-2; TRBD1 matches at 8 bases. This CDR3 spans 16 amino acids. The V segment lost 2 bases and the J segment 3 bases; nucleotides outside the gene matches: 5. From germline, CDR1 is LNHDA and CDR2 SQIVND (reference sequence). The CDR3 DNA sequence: TGTGCCAGTAGTATAACCGGGACAGGTCACACCGGGGAGCTGTTTTTT. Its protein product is CASSITGTGHTGELFF.

The CDR3 DNA sequence: TGTGCCAGTAGAAAACGACAGGAGACGAACACTGAAGCTTTCTTT. It specifies CASRKRQETNTEAFF. This sequence joins TRBV19 and TRBJ1-1, with a possible D match to TRBD1 (6 bases). Germline CDR1 is LNHDA and CDR2 is SQIVND (reference sequence). The CDR3 sequence is 15 residues long. Trimming shortened V by 6 bases and J by 1 base, and 15 bases separated the two germline ends.

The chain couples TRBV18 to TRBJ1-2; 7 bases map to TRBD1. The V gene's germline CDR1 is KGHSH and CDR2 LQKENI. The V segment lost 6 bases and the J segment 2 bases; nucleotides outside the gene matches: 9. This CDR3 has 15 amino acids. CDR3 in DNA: TGTGCCAGCTCGCTGGGACAGTCGGGCAACTATGGCTACACCTTC. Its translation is CASSLGQSGNYGYTF. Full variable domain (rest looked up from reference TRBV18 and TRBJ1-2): NAGVMQNPRHLVRRRGQEARLRCSPMKGHSHVYWYRQLPEEGLKFMVYLQKENIIDESGMPKERFSAEFPKEGPSILRIQQVVRGDSAAYFCASSLGQSGNYGYTFGSGTRLTVV.